This TCR beta chain was sequenced for a study of human T cells and chemical hapten exposure. Study overall: Patch tests put 0.01% DPC on the upper back, read at 6 days. Broader study findings: More PT1 expanded TCRs went with higher patch test scores.

Time point indicated: pre-sensitization, week 0. The treatment is: therapeutic diphenylcyclopropenone sensitization with weekly scalp DPC. The drawing of blood occurred before each patch test was applied. With regard to this clonotype: Its specificity is unknown.

V was clipped by 4 bases and J by 0 bases; unmatched bases: 13. Germline loops: CDR1 LGHDT, CDR2 YNNKEL (reference sequence). The CDR3 length is 18 residues. TCRdb used MiXCR to reprocess the RACE reads, holding one entry per CDR3 protein. The profile shows approximately 41,000 distinct CDR3 sequences, 7.5% to 8% of them singletons. This receptor was identified in a woman between 45 and 60 years old with alopecia areata. Some clones in this sample may be carry-over from other donors' samples. Sequenced material: whole blood, taken in connection with sensitization to the hapten diphenylcyclopropenone (DPC). This chain links TRBV3-1 with TRBJ2-3, with 7 nucleotides matching TRBD2. Written as DNA, the CDR3 is TGTGCCAGCAGCCGTCAAACCTCTAGCGGCACTAGCACAGATACGCAGTATTTT. Protein sequence: CASSRQTSSGTSTDTQYF.